The next 30 T cell receptor beta chains were all read from a single sample in a study of control samples from healthy donors and cancer patients. The repertoire was sequenced with immunoSEQ multiplex PCR; TCRdb's copy has only in-frame clones and lacks some. The sample includes approximately 97,000 clones, around 92% seen only once; the top ten take around 2.3%. The sample taken for sequencing was blood. The receptors originated from a woman aged 18-30 years in good health.

This CDR3 reads CASSATRDSPLHF. CDR3 in DNA: TGCGCCAGCAGCGCTACAAGGGATTCACCCCTCCACTTT. This sequence joins TRBV10-2 and TRBJ1-6, with D uncertain. CDR1 is WSHSY and CDR2 is SAAADI in the germline V gene. The ends were cut back, 6 bases at V and 8 bases at J, with 11 bases in the middle. The CDR3 is 13 residues long.

On this clone: This same CDR3 is encoded by further DNA sequences in the sample. CDR3 nucleotides: TGTGCCAGCAGCTCAGACCGCTCAAATCAGCCCCAGCATTTT. Encoded protein: CASSSDRSNQPQHF. This sequence joins TRBV7-9 and TRBJ1-5; D uncertain. Trimming stripped 4 bases from V and 4 bases from J, with 11 bases between. Germline CDR1 and CDR2: SEHNR and FQNEAQ (reference sequence). The CDR3 loop spans 14 amino acids. Together with reference TRBV7-9 and TRBJ1-5, the CDR3 gives the full variable domain: DTGVSQNPRHKITKRGQNVTFRCDPISEHNRLYWYRQTLGQGPEFLTYFQNEAQLEKSRLLSDRFSAERPKGSFSTLEIQRTEQGDSAMYLCASSSDRSNQPQHFGDGTRLSIL.

This clone was counted between two and nine times. The V and J genes are TRBV4-2 and TRBJ2-7; 7 nucleotides match TRBD2. From germline, CDR1 is LGHNA and CDR2 YNFKEQ. Trimming took 0 bases from V and 4 from J; bases not matched to a gene: 6. The CDR3 runs to 15 residues. DNA of the CDR3: TGTGCCAGCAGCCAAGAGCGGGAGCCCACATACGAGCAGTACTTC. Translation: CASSQEREPTYEQYF.

This rearrangement joins TRBV28 to TRBJ1-6, with 7 bases aligning to TRBD1. CDR1 MDHEN and CDR2 SYDVKM come from the germline V gene. This CDR3 is 16 amino acids long. J gave up 6 bases and V 4 bases, and 9 bases lay outside the gene matches. As DNA, the CDR3 is TGTGCCAGCAGTTCCCTTCGAGGGACAGTTAATTCACCCCTCCACTTT. This translates into CASSSLRGTVNSPLHF.

This chain uses TRBV5-6 with TRBJ2-3, with TRBD1 identical over 10 bases. This CDR3 spans 15 amino acids. Per germline, CDR1 SGHDT and CDR2 YYEEEE. Losses at the gene ends were 2 bases for V and 3 bases for J; bases not matched to a gene: 3. The CDR3 bases are TGTGCCAGCAGCTTCCGGACAGGGGGTACAGATACGCAGTATTTT. Amino acids: CASSFRTGGTDTQYF.

The CDR3 protein is CASSDQGGAGELFF. CDR3 nucleotide sequence: TGCGCCAGCAGTGACCAAGGAGGGGCCGGGGAGCTGTTTTTT. The chain couples TRBV10-1 to TRBJ2-2; perhaps TRBD2 as D (6 bases). With 3 bases removed from V and 6 bases from J, the gap between germline ends came to 11 bases. This CDR3 spans 14 amino acids. The V gene's germline CDR1 is WNHNN and CDR2 SYGVQD (reference sequence).

The V gene is TRBV7-3, the J gene TRBJ2-5; 9 bases match TRBD1. Per germline, CDR1 SGHTA and CDR2 FQGTGA. V lost 6 bases and J lost 2; bases outside the gene matches: 4. This CDR3 is 14 amino acids long. The CDR3 region has the DNA TGTGCCAGCAGTCCGGACAGGGGACAAGAGACCCAGTACTTC. This gives the protein CASSPDRGQETQYF.

This rearrangement joins TRBV6-5 to TRBJ2-6; perhaps TRBD2 as D (6 bases). The CDR3 is 15 residues long. Trimming removed 6 bases from V and 0 bases from J, with 9 bases in between. The germline gives CDR1 MNHEY, CDR2 SVGAGI. CDR3: CASRLGSSGANVLTF. In DNA, the CDR3 is TGTGCCAGCAGGCTCGGGAGCTCTGGGGCCAACGTCCTGACTTTC.

Concerning this clone itself: The same CDR3 also results from other DNA sequences found in this sample. This sequence joins TRBV24-1 and TRBJ1-2; D gene uncertain. Germline V gives CDR1 KGHDR, CDR2 SFDVKD. The CDR3 consists of 14 residues. Trimming removed 0 bases at V and 2 bases at J, with 6 bases between. The chain's CDR3 is CATSDLRRNYGYTF. CDR3 nucleotides: TGTGCCACCAGTGATTTGCGCCGCAACTATGGCTACACCTTC.

The chain employs TRBV6-2 or TRBV6-3 and TRBJ2-7; D possibly corresponds to TRBD2 (6 bases). Germline V gives CDR1 MNHEY, CDR2 SVGEGT. V was cut by 6 bases and J by 0 bases, with 9 bases left in between. CDR3 length: 13 amino acids. In DNA, the CDR3 is TGTGCCAGCAGCGGGGGACTCTCCTACGAGCAGTACTTC. This encodes CASSGGLSYEQYF.

The chain has TRBV7-2 and TRBJ1-2, with D possibly being TRBD1 (5 bases). V shed 5 bases and J shed 4 bases, with 11 bases lying between them. In germline, CDR1 is SGHTA, CDR2 FQGNSA. This CDR3 has 13 residues. The CDR3 nucleotides read TGTGCCAGCAGCCCGGAAAGGGGCTATGGCTACACCTTC. Translating it yields CASSPERGYGYTF.

The DNA of the CDR3 is TGTGCCAGCCTGGGCAATGAGCAGTTCTTC. This codes for CASLGNEQFF. The chain combines TRBV12-3 or TRBV12-4 with TRBJ2-1; D is unclear. This CDR3 region has 10 residues. V was pared by 8 bases and J by 6 bases, with 5 bases between.

The chain has TRBV6-5 and TRBJ1-2, with D perhaps TRBD1 (6 bases). V lost 7 bases and J 7 bases, leaving 19 bases between the germline ends. The germline gives CDR1 MNHEY, CDR2 SVGAGI. The CDR3 spans 14 residues. This CDR3 reads CASTSPGTRGGYTF. In DNA form, the CDR3 reads TGTGCCAGCACAAGTCCCGGGACAAGAGGTGGCTACACCTTC.

The chain recombines TRBV25-1 with TRBJ2-7; TRBD2 agrees at 9 bases. The length of the CDR3 is 13 residues. CDR1 and CDR2 from the germline V gene are MGHDK and SYGVNS. V lost 10 bases and J lost 6; bases outside the gene matches: 10. The CDR3 DNA is TGTGCCACCAACGTAGCGGGAGAAGGCGAGCAGTACTTC. This gives the protein CATNVAGEGEQYF.

J is TRBJ2-1 and V is TRBV7-2; D is undetermined. Trimming removed 5 bases at V and 4 bases at J, with 3 bases between. From germline, CDR1 is SGHTA and CDR2 FQGNSA. The CDR3 is made up of 11 amino acids. For the CDR3, the DNA is TGTGCCAGCAGCCCTTACAATGAGCAGTTCTTC. Translation: CASSPYNEQFF.

This clone was counted once. The chain employs TRBV5-1 and TRBJ1-3, with D unclear. The length of the CDR3 is 15 residues. Trimming removed 3 bases at V and 2 bases at J, with 12 bases between. Per germline, CDR1 SGHRS and CDR2 YFSETQ. CDR3 sequence reads: CASSSYPDPGNTIYF. The CDR3 DNA reads TGCGCCAGCAGCTCCTATCCCGACCCTGGAAACACCATATATTTT.

The rearrangement uses TRBV30 and TRBJ1-3; D call uncertain. Germline values: CDR1 GTSNPN, CDR2 SVGIG (reference sequence). V lost 1 base and J 7 bases, leaving 11 bases between the germline ends. CDR3 size: 13 residues. CDR3 protein: CAWSAGSWNTIYF. In nucleotides, the CDR3 is TGTGCCTGGAGTGCGGGATCTTGGAACACCATATATTTT.

About this clone itself: Its ends do not fully match the called genes, so a read error is possible. The rearrangement links TRBV4-2 to TRBJ1-1; maybe TRBD1 (5 bases). There are 14 residues in the CDR3. Germline V gene sequence: CDR1 LGHNA, CDR2 YNFKEQ. CDR3 region: CASSPNGGNPEAFF. The CDR3 DNA is TGTGCCAGCAGCCCAAATGGGGGGAACCCTGAAGCTTTCTTT.

The V call is TRBV14, the J call TRBJ2-1, with 8 bases that match TRBD2. This CDR3 has 17 amino acids. Unmatched junction bases numbered 17, after V lost 4 bases and J lost 9 bases. Germline V lookup: CDR1 SGHDN, CDR2 FVKESK. CDR3 in amino acids: CASSLHNTGGPPREQFF. The CDR3 DNA reads TGTGCCAGCAGCCTACACAATACGGGAGGGCCTCCCCGTGAGCAGTTCTTC.

The V call is TRBV11-3, the J call TRBJ2-1; the match to TRBD2 covers 7 bases. CDR1 SGHNT and CDR2 YENEEA come from the germline V gene. CDR3 length equals 15 residues. J gave up 7 bases and V 1 base, and 7 bases lay outside the gene matches. The CDR3 spells CASSLVPGGGNEQFF. The CDR3 DNA sequence: TGTGCCAGCAGCTTAGTCCCGGGGGGTGGTAATGAGCAGTTCTTC.

V usage is TRBV5-8 and J usage is TRBJ2-7, with D possibly matching TRBD2 (6 bases). Trimming cost V 0 bases and J 0 bases, with 7 bases left between them. The CDR3 runs to 14 residues. The germline V gene encodes CDR1 SGHTS and CDR2 YDEGEE. CDR3 sequence: CASSLERASYEQYF. For the CDR3, the DNA is TGTGCCAGCAGCTTGGAGCGGGCCTCCTACGAGCAGTACTTC.

The chain combines TRBV28 with TRBJ1-2, with 9 positions matching TRBD1. Germline V CDR1 and CDR2: MDHEN, SYDVKM. The J segment lost 5 bases and the V segment lost 2 bases, leaving 3 bases of the junction unmatched. This CDR3 contains 14 residues. Here the CDR3 reads CASSLTGGAYGYTF. The CDR3, as DNA: TGTGCCAGCAGTTTAACAGGGGGCGCTTATGGCTACACCTTC.

The V and J genes are TRBV29-1 and TRBJ1-2, with 9 bases lining up with TRBD1. V trimming: 3 bases; J trimming: 5 bases; junction bases outside the gene matches: 4. The length of the CDR3 is 13 residues. Germline CDR1 reads SQVTM; CDR2 reads ANQGSEA. CDR3 residues: CSVDQTGGYGYTF. In DNA form, the CDR3 reads TGCAGCGTTGACCAGACAGGGGGGTATGGCTACACCTTC.

The rearrangement joins TRBV6-5 to TRBJ2-1; 7 bases agree with TRBD1. The V and J ends lost 7 bases and 5 bases, in that order; junction bases with no gene match: 11. Germline V gene lookup returns CDR1 MNHEY and CDR2 SVGAGI. The CDR3 loop spans 15 amino acids. CDR3 protein: CASNHRTGQDNEQFF. CDR3 nucleotides: TGTGCCAGCAACCACCGCACCGGACAGGACAATGAGCAGTTCTTC.

This clone was picked up one time. The V gene is TRBV6-2 or TRBV6-3, the J gene TRBJ2-1; 12 bases are shared with TRBD2. V lost 6 bases to trimming and J lost 4 bases; unmatched junction nucleotides: 10. The CDR3 loop spans 17 amino acids. CDR1 is MNHEY and CDR2 is SVGEGT in the germline V gene. CDR3 residues: CASSPPSGRGGYNEQFF. As DNA, the CDR3 is TGTGCCAGCAGCCCACCTAGCGGGAGGGGGGGATACAATGAGCAGTTCTTC.

The CDR3 sequence is CASSLTGTGYGYTF. Here the CDR3 DNA reads TGTGCCAGCAGTTTAACCGGGACAGGGTATGGCTACACCTTC. J is TRBJ1-2 and V is TRBV27; TRBD1 agrees at 9 bases. Germline CDR1 MNHEY, CDR2 SMNVEV (reference sequence). The V gene end was trimmed by 2 bases and the J gene end by 5 bases; junction bases not matched to a gene: 3. The CDR3 extends over 14 amino acids.

The V call is TRBV6-4, the J call TRBJ2-2; D remains unclear. This CDR3 spans 13 amino acids. Trimming shortened V by 6 bases and J by 2 bases, and 7 bases separated the two germline ends. CDR1 MRHNA and CDR2 SNTAGT come from the germline V gene. The CDR3 loop reads CASRGLNTGELFF. The CDR3 DNA reads as TGTGCCAGCAGAGGGCTCAACACCGGGGAGCTGTTTTTT.

The chain combines TRBV2 with TRBJ1-1; D is undetermined. This CDR3 is built from 14 residues. Germline V gene data show CDR1 as SNHLY and CDR2 as FYNNEI. V was cut by 0 bases and J by 8 bases, with 13 bases left in between. The CDR3 here is CASSEALRGAEAFF. In DNA form, the CDR3 reads TGTGCCAGCAGTGAAGCGCTTCGTGGAGCGGAAGCTTTCTTT.

The V gene is TRBV7-9, the J gene TRBJ2-2; D tentatively reads TRBD1 or TRBD2 (6 bases each). CDR1 and CDR2 from the germline V gene are SEHNR and FQNEAQ (reference sequence). The CDR3 extends over 15 amino acids. V was shortened by 6 bases and J by 2 bases, with 13 bases between the two germline ends. The CDR3 reads CASRGGQINTGELFF. In DNA, the CDR3 is TGTGCCAGCAGAGGGGGGCAGATAAACACCGGGGAGCTGTTTTTT.

The chain couples TRBV9 to TRBJ1-1; D possibly corresponds to TRBD1 (6 bases). Germline values: CDR1 SGDLS, CDR2 YYNGEE. The CDR3 runs 15 residues. Trimming removed 4 bases from V and 4 bases from J, with 17 bases in between. DNA for the CDR3: TGTGCCAGCAGCCCCGAACAGGGTAGGAGCACTGAAGCTTTCTTT. The encoded protein is CASSPEQGRSTEAFF.